The TCR beta chain under discussion was sequenced for a study of early T cells in non-severe SARS-CoV-2 infection. Background on the study: Chains were unpaired, as sequencing was done on bulk RNA from unsorted whole blood. General study findings and limits: Matching against VDJdb likely underestimated virus-specific expansions, favoring anti-spike CD8.

At least ten counts were recorded for this clonotype. Its antigen is undetermined. The CDR3 totals 16 residues. Per the germline V gene, CDR1 is MDHEN and CDR2 is SYDVKM. V shed 5 bases and J 3 bases; nucleotides not matched to a gene: 7. Individual cDNA molecules carried attached unique molecular identifiers. TCRdb ran MiXCR on the 5' RACE reads and lists one entry per CDR3 protein. The sample lists around 55,000 distinct CDR3 sequences, around 12% seen once, with less than 4.5% in the top ten. This clonotype was sampled from an adult who was a healthcare worker with PCR-confirmed SARS-CoV-2 infection or an uninfected control (not recorded which). The V and J genes are TRBV28 and TRBJ2-5, with 12 bases lining up with TRBD1. The sequenced sample consisted of whole blood. The CDR3 region has the DNA TGTGCCAGCAGTCCCTCCGGGACAGGGGGCGAAGAGACCCAGTACTTC. Its protein product is CASSPSGTGGEETQYF.